The source of this T cell receptor (beta chain) is a study of CD8 T cells in Susac syndrome. V lost 0 bases and J 12 bases, leaving 12 bases between the germline ends. The germline gives CDR1 GTSNPN, CDR2 SVGIG (reference sequence). The CDR3 loop spans 12 amino acids. Random hexamers were used to reverse transcribe the RNA input (about 0.5 to 1 ug). TCRdb passed the immunoSEQ multiplex PCR reads through MiXCR, listing each CDR3 protein once. The sample has about 200,000 distinct CDR3 sequences; roughly 94% are singletons. Peripheral blood CD8+ and CD4+ T cells were profiled by TCR beta sequencing. The V and J genes are TRBV30 and TRBJ2-1; the D gene is possibly TRBD2 (6 bases). The sequencing sample was made of CD4+ T cells from PBMCs. The origin of this receptor is a human donor in good health. This CDR3 is CAWSVLLGGQFF. As DNA, the CDR3 is TGTGCCTGGAGTGTACTCTTGGGGGGGCAGTTCTTC.